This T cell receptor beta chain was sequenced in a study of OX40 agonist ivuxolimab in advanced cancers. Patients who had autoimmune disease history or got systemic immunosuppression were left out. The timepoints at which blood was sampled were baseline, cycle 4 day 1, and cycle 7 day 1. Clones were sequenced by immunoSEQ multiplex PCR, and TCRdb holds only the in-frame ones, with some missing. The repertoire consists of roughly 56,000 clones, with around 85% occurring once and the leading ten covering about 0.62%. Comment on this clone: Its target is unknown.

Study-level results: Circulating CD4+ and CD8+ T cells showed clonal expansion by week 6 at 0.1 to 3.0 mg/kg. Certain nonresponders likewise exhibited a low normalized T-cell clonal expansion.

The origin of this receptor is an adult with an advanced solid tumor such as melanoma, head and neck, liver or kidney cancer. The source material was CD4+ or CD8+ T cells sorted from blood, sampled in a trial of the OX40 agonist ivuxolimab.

In nucleotides, the CDR3 is TGTGCCTGGAGCTATTTATCCGAGCAGTACTTC. This translates into CAWSYLSEQYF. This sequence joins TRBV30 and TRBJ2-7; D gene ambiguous. Germline CDR1 reads GTSNPN; CDR2 reads SVGIG (reference sequence). Trimming took off 3 bases at V and 6 bases at J, with 9 bases between the two ends. This CDR3 contains 11 residues.